This TCR beta chain was recorded in a study of CD8 T cells in Susac syndrome. An amount of RNA that ranged from roughly 0.5 to 1 ug was reverse transcribed with random hexamers. MiXCR, applied by TCRdb to the immunoSEQ multiplex PCR reads, yields one record per CDR3 protein. The data contain about 130,000 distinct CDR3 sequences, around 94% of them singletons. The CDR3 has 12 amino acids. Germline lookup yields CDR1 DFQATT and CDR2 SNEGSKA (reference sequence). Unmatched junction bases numbered 7, after V lost 7 bases and J lost 6 bases. The table lists this clonotype with a count of one. This TCR derives from a human donor with Susac syndrome. J is TRBJ2-7 and V is TRBV20-1, with TRBD2 identical over 9 bases. The sample comprised CD8+ T cells from PBMCs. CDR3 region: CSVGGRAPEQYF. As DNA, the CDR3 is TGCAGTGTCGGCGGGAGGGCCCCCGAGCAGTACTTC.